What follows are 12 T cell receptor beta chains derived from one specimen sequenced in a study of CD8 T cells in ankylosing spondylitis. TCRdb re-analysed the 5' RACE reads in MiXCR, keeping a single row per CDR3 protein. The sample includes approximately 140,000 distinct CDR3 sequences, approximately 48% seen only once; the top ten take 13% to 15%. Sequences were obtained from synovial fluid, either unsorted or a sorted T cell fraction (not recorded which). The receptors stem from a male donor with ankylosing spondylitis.

This clonotype has at least ten counts. The rearrangement links TRBV20-1 to TRBJ2-7; TRBD2 aligns across 7 bases. V lost 1 base and J lost 2; bases outside the gene matches: 2. The CDR3 is 13 residues long. Germline lookup yields CDR1 DFQATT and CDR2 SNEGSKA (reference sequence). CDR3 sequence (DNA): TGCAGTGCTAGAGGGGAGGGAACCTACGAGCAGTACTTC. This codes for CSARGEGTYEQYF.

J is TRBJ2-1 and V is TRBV5-1; no clear D. The CDR3 runs 13 residues. Germline CDR1 and CDR2: SGHRS and YFSETQ. Trimming took off 2 bases at V and 7 bases at J, with 10 bases between the two ends. This CDR3 reads CASSFYGYNEQFF. The CDR3 DNA is TGCGCCAGCAGCTTTTACGGGTATAATGAGCAGTTCTTC.

This clonotype appeared a few times. The rearrangement joins TRBV7-3 to TRBJ2-5, with TRBD2 identical over 7 bases. This CDR3 contains 16 residues. Germline trimming cut 0 bases from V and 3 bases from J; bases unmatched to any gene: 7. Germline assignment: CDR1 SGHTA and CDR2 FQGTGA. CDR3 sequence (DNA): TGTGCCAGCAGCTTAACGGGGCGGGGGAGCGAAGAGACCCAGTACTTC. Translated: CASSLTGRGSEETQYF. Full variable domain (missing parts from reference TRBV7-3 and TRBJ2-5): GAGVSQTPSNKVTEKGKYVELRCDPISGHTALYWYRQSLGQGPEFLIYFQGTGAADDSGLPNDRFFAVRPEGSVSTLKIQRTERGDSAVYLCASSLTGRGSEETQYFGPGTRLLVL.

This clonotype was counted a few times. This chain joins TRBV12-3 or TRBV12-4 and TRBJ1-1; 11 bases align to TRBD1. The trim removed 6 bases at V and 2 bases at J, leaving 14 bases unmatched. This CDR3 region has 18 residues. The CDR3 nucleotides read TGTGCCAGCAGCCCGGAATTGGGGACAGGGGGAAGAAACACTGAAGCTTTCTTT. Protein sequence: CASSPELGTGGRNTEAFF.

J is TRBJ2-3 and V is TRBV5-1; possible D gene TRBD2, 6 bases. V dropped 2 bases and J dropped 1 base, with 8 bases sitting between them. The CDR3 has 14 amino acids. From germline, CDR1 is SGHRS and CDR2 YFSETQ. CDR3 residues: CASSFWGGTDTQYF. CDR3 bases: TGCGCCAGCAGCTTCTGGGGGGGCACAGATACGCAGTATTTT.

The V gene is TRBV15, the J gene TRBJ1-1, with D tentatively TRBD1 (6 bases). In germline, CDR1 is LNHNV, CDR2 YYDKDF (reference sequence). The CDR3 contains 17 residues. Trimming shortened V by 5 bases and J by 5 bases, and 24 bases separated the two germline ends. This CDR3 is CATSRPDRNGPWTEAFF. The CDR3 DNA follows: TGTGCCACCAGCCGACCAGACAGGAACGGCCCTTGGACTGAAGCTTTCTTT.

This clonotype has a single count. The genes are TRBV12-3 or TRBV12-4 and TRBJ1-1; no clear D gene. This CDR3 has 13 residues. V was pared by 6 bases and J by 5 bases, with 13 bases between. The CDR3 reads CASSPRLWTEAFF. The CDR3, as DNA: TGTGCCAGCAGCCCCAGGCTGTGGACTGAAGCTTTCTTT.

This clonotype has a handful of counts. This chain connects TRBV7-2 to TRBJ2-2; unclear D gene. The germline V and J ends were trimmed by 5 bases and 0 bases, with 13 bases remaining between them. Germline CDR1 is SGHTA and CDR2 is FQGNSA. CDR3 length equals 16 residues. CDR3 sequence reads: CASSDHTNANTGELFF. In nucleotides, the CDR3 is TGTGCCAGCAGCGACCACACAAACGCGAACACCGGGGAGCTGTTTTTT.

The chain combines TRBV9 with TRBJ2-7, with a tentative D call TRBD2 (6 bases). This CDR3 spans 14 amino acids. Trimming stripped 4 bases from V and 4 bases from J, with 15 bases between. Germline V gene lookup returns CDR1 SGDLS and CDR2 YYNGEE. The CDR3 loop is CASSPGTYLYEQYF. In DNA, the CDR3 is TGTGCCAGCAGCCCGGGGACTTACCTATACGAGCAGTACTTC.

On this clonotype: Likely a read error: the CDR3 ends without its conserved phenylalanine or tryptophan. The chain uses TRBV9 and TRBJ2-1, with D perhaps TRBD2 (6 bases). The CDR3 contains 16 residues. V lost 0 bases, J lost 4 bases, and 14 bases lay in between. Germline values: CDR1 SGDLS, CDR2 YYNGEE. Here the CDR3 reads CASSVGSGLGYNEQFS. DNA for the CDR3: TGTGCCAGCAGCGTAGGGTCGGGACTTGGATACAATGAGCAGTTCTCC.

The chain combines TRBV27 with TRBJ1-1, with D perhaps TRBD1 (6 bases). This CDR3 has 17 residues. CDR1 is MNHEY, CDR2 SMNVEV, per germline (reference sequence). Trimming removed 1 base at V and 1 base at J, with 16 bases between. CDR3 amino acids: CASSLFSAGVRNTEAFF. For the CDR3, the DNA is TGTGCCAGCAGTTTATTCTCGGCAGGGGTTCGGAACACTGAAGCTTTCTTT.

This chain connects TRBV7-9 to TRBJ1-2; D not resolved. Germline values: CDR1 SEHNR, CDR2 FQNEAQ (reference sequence). V gave up 1 base and J gave up 5 bases, with 8 bases separating them. The CDR3 runs 13 residues. DNA of the CDR3: TGTGCCAGCAGCTTAGGAGGAACTTATGGCTACACCTTC. It yields the protein CASSLGGTYGYTF.